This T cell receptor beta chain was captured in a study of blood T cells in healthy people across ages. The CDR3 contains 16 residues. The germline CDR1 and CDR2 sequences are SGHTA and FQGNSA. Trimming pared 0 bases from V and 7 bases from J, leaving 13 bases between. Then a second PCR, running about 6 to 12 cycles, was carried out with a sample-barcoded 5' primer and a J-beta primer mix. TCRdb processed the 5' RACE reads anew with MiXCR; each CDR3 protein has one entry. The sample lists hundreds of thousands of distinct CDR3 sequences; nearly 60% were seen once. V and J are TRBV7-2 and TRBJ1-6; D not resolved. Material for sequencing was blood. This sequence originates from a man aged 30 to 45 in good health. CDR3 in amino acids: CASSLALNSPNSPLHF. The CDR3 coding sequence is TGTGCCAGCAGCTTAGCGTTGAACAGCCCCAATTCACCCCTCCACTTT.